A selection of T cell receptor beta chains follows, all from one sample in a study of cytomegalovirus exposure and HLA in healthy donors. Assay: immunoSEQ multiplex PCR; the TCRdb copy retains only in-frame clones and omits some. The top ten hold over 5% of the sample, which has over 150,000 clones, approximately 80% seen once. The material sequenced was PBMCs. The receptor source for this set is a woman aged 40 to 55 in good health and CMV-seropositive. The CDR3 runs from the conserved cysteine through the conserved F or W.

j_gene: TRBJ2-3; v_gene: TRBV11-2; CDR3aa: CASSRQGGMDTQYF
j_gene: TRBJ2-1; v_gene: TRBV27; CDR3aa: CASRHTGTAYFFSYNEQFF
j_gene: TRBJ2-1; v_gene: TRBV2; CDR3aa: CASSERTPYNEQFF
j_gene: TRBJ1-6; v_gene: TRBV28; CDR3aa: CASGTTRINSPLHF
j_gene: TRBJ2-1; v_gene: TRBV10-3; CDR3aa: CAISTGQGIDEQFF
j_gene: TRBJ2-3; v_gene: TRBV7-2; CDR3aa: CASSVRLAGASTDTQYF
j_gene: TRBJ2-7; v_gene: TRBV27; CDR3aa: CASTGGTGGHEQYF
j_gene: TRBJ2-1; v_gene: TRBV19; CDR3aa: CASNRPGLAIPGGEQFF
j_gene: TRBJ2-7; v_gene: TRBV7-8; CDR3aa: CASSLKMTAVQYF
j_gene: TRBJ2-1; v_gene: TRBV10-1; CDR3aa: CASSEVNRNEQFF
j_gene: TRBJ2-1; v_gene: TRBV30; CDR3aa: CAWRAVADEQFF
j_gene: TRBJ2-1; v_gene: TRBV5-1; CDR3aa: CASSLGTSGSYNEQFF
j_gene: TRBJ2-3; v_gene: TRBV5-1; CDR3aa: CASSLAAGVSTDTQYF
j_gene: TRBJ1-1; v_gene: TRBV14; CDR3aa: CASSRRQGLMNTEAFF
j_gene: TRBJ2-7; v_gene: TRBV28; CDR3aa: CASSPSGDSGRLYEQYF
j_gene: TRBJ2-7; v_gene: TRBV6-5; CDR3aa: CASSYYTSGRYEQYF
j_gene: TRBJ2-1; v_gene: TRBV27; CDR3aa: CASRTGQGSSYNEQFF
j_gene: TRBJ2-3; v_gene: TRBV7-8; CDR3aa: CASSQVASHVYTQYF
j_gene: TRBJ2-2; v_gene: TRBV19; CDR3aa: CASSIPQGSSRELFF
j_gene: TRBJ2-3; v_gene: TRBV10-3; CDR3aa: CAISEASEIRTDTQYF
j_gene: TRBJ2-7; v_gene: TRBV28; CDR3aa: CASRRLAGVNHEQYF
j_gene: TRBJ1-4; v_gene: TRBV6-5; CDR3aa: CASSYSGEVFEKLFF
j_gene: TRBJ2-7; v_gene: TRBV7-2; CDR3aa: CASSFRGAYRDSYEQYF
j_gene: TRBJ1-3; v_gene: TRBV7-2; CDR3aa: CASSFRQRRSGNTIYF
j_gene: TRBJ1-2; v_gene: TRBV9; CDR3aa: CASSRYRDRGTYGYTF
j_gene: TRBJ1-1; v_gene: TRBV19; CDR3aa: CASTTSFGGQAFF
j_gene: TRBJ2-7; v_gene: TRBV18; CDR3aa: CASSIGPQMQYF
j_gene: TRBJ2-7; v_gene: TRBV29-1; CDR3aa: CSVERRSEQYF
j_gene: TRBJ1-3; v_gene: TRBV2; CDR3aa: CASRRTGEGNTIYF
j_gene: TRBJ2-4; v_gene: TRBV5-1; CDR3aa: CASSEGQGFKNIQYF
j_gene: TRBJ1-2; v_gene: TRBV5-5; CDR3aa: CASSLARLRYGYTF
j_gene: TRBJ2-3; v_gene: TRBV7-8; CDR3aa: CASSLYRILAGGTDTQYF
j_gene: TRBJ1-5; v_gene: TRBV12-5; CDR3aa: CASSSGIGYDRPQHF
j_gene: TRBJ2-5; v_gene: TRBV6-1; CDR3aa: CASSVGLAEETQYF
j_gene: TRBJ2-5; v_gene: TRBV5-1; CDR3aa: CASSLGAGPMETQYF
j_gene: TRBJ2-2; v_gene: TRBV30; CDR3aa: CAWTFPLGGQRITTGELFF